A single sample is the source of the 32 T cell receptor beta chains below, sequenced in a study of CD8 T cells in ankylosing spondylitis. TCRdb independently ran MiXCR on the 5' RACE reads; one entry per CDR3 protein. The profile covers approximately 150,000 distinct CDR3 sequences, with around 42% appearing a single time and around 15% taken by the ten largest. Sequencing was performed on synovial fluid, either unsorted or a sorted T cell fraction (not recorded which). These receptors came from a male donor with ankylosing spondylitis.

The sample holds a few counts of this clonotype. The chain couples TRBV20-1 to TRBJ1-1; no clear D gene. V was clipped by 6 bases and J by 10 bases, with 18 bases between them. The CDR3 consists of 12 residues. CDR1 DFQATT and CDR2 SNEGSKA come from the germline V gene (reference sequence). CDR3 bases: TGCAGTGCCGACACAGCGGGCGTTCCAGCTTTCTTT. This sequence encodes CSADTAGVPAFF.

The chain carries TRBV3-1 and TRBJ2-7; perhaps TRBD2 as D (6 bases). CDR1 and CDR2 (germline): LGHDT, YNNKEL (reference sequence). V shed 2 bases and J shed 5 bases, with 19 bases lying between them. There are 16 residues in the CDR3. The CDR3 bases are TGTGCCAGCAGCCAATGGACCGGTTGGGACTTCAACGAGCAGTACTTC. It is translated as CASSQWTGWDFNEQYF.

The J gene is TRBJ2-7, the V gene TRBV5-6; tentatively, D is TRBD1 or TRBD2 (5 bases each). V was cut by 3 bases and J by 6 bases, with 10 bases left in between. Germline CDR1 reads SGHDT; CDR2 reads YYEEEE. The CDR3 has 12 residues. CDR3 in amino acids: CASSYSGGEQYF. CDR3 sequence (DNA): TGTGCCAGCAGCTACTCTGGGGGCGAGCAGTACTTC. Drawing the rest from reference TRBV5-6 and TRBJ2-7, the complete variable domain is DAGVTQSPTHLIKTRGQQVTLRCSPKSGHDTVSWYQQALGQGPQFIFQYYEEEERQRGNFPDRFSGHQFPNYSSELNVNALLLGDSALYLCASSYSGGEQYFGPGTRLTVT.

The rearrangement uses TRBV19 and TRBJ1-1; 8 bases are a match to TRBD1. CDR1 LNHDA and CDR2 SQIVND come from the germline V gene (reference sequence). V gave up 1 base and J gave up 6 bases; unmatched junction bases: 4. This CDR3 comprises 14 residues. The CDR3 bases are TGTGCCAGTAGTATAGTAGGGACAGGCCCTGAAGCTTTCTTT. As protein: CASSIVGTGPEAFF.

The rearrangement links TRBV24-1 to TRBJ2-7, with D unresolved. The CDR3 covers 18 residues. Germline CDR1 KGHDR, CDR2 SFDVKD. Trimming pared 2 bases from V and 2 bases from J, leaving 21 bases between. The CDR3 sequence: CATSDSAGDHPMTYEQYF. CDR3 in DNA: TGTGCCACCAGTGATTCCGCTGGAGACCACCCTATGACCTACGAGCAGTACTTC.

This clonotype was seen a few times. V is TRBV7-9 and J is TRBJ2-7; D may be TRBD1 (6 bases). CDR1 is SEHNR and CDR2 is FQNEAQ in the germline V gene (reference sequence). The length of the CDR3 is 15 residues. The V and J ends lost 6 bases and 3 bases respectively, with 18 bases between them. The chain's CDR3 is CASSPFWGRFYEQYF. The DNA for the CDR3 is TGTGCCAGCAGTCCGTTTTGGGGGCGCTTCTACGAGCAGTACTTC.

The chain uses TRBV4-3 and TRBJ2-1; D unclear. From germline, CDR1 is LGHNA and CDR2 YSLEER. V was pared by 0 bases and J by 0 bases, with 9 bases between. CDR3 length: 16 amino acids. This CDR3 is CASSQDWFPSYNEQFF. The CDR3 region has the DNA TGCGCCAGCAGCCAAGATTGGTTCCCCTCCTACAATGAGCAGTTCTTC.

This sequence joins TRBV12-3 or TRBV12-4 and TRBJ1-1; possibly TRBD1 for D (6 bases). The V gene lost 8 bases and the J gene lost 4 bases, with 23 bases spanning the gap. There are 16 residues in the CDR3. The CDR3 loop reads CASSRYGTGLGTEAFF. Here the CDR3 DNA reads TGTGCCAGCTCCCGTTACGGCACAGGGTTGGGCACTGAAGCTTTCTTT.

This clonotype appeared once. The gene calls are TRBV27 and TRBJ2-1; weak D call: TRBD2 (5 bases). In germline, CDR1 is MNHEY, CDR2 SMNVEV (reference sequence). This CDR3 is 15 amino acids long. V dropped 5 bases and J dropped 1 base, with 12 bases sitting between them. CDR3 in DNA: TGTGCCAGCAGTCCCCGGAGGATATCCTACAATGAGCAGTTCTTC. This sequence encodes CASSPRRISYNEQFF.

This chain joins TRBV25-1 and TRBJ1-3, with no clear D. Germline values: CDR1 MGHDK, CDR2 SYGVNS. The CDR3 runs to 16 residues. Trimming shortened V by 1 base and J by 0 bases, and 10 bases separated the two germline ends. The CDR3 sequence is CASSESERYSGNTIYF. The CDR3 coding sequence is TGTGCCAGCAGTGAATCGGAGCGGTACTCTGGAAACACCATATATTTT.

This clonotype has only one observation. This chain links TRBV6-1 with TRBJ2-6; 7 positions match TRBD1. Germline V gene data show CDR1 as MNHNS and CDR2 as SASEGT. The junction had 5 bases not matched to a gene; V was cut back by 10 bases and J by 2 bases. There are 14 residues in the CDR3. The CDR3 is CATNDRAGANVLTF. DNA for the CDR3: TGTGCCACGAACGACAGGGCTGGGGCCAACGTCCTGACTTTC.

This clonotype was recorded many times. The rearrangement links TRBV5-1 to TRBJ1-1; D is ambiguous. The CDR3 contains 14 residues. Germline loops: CDR1 SGHRS, CDR2 YFSETQ. V dropped 5 bases and J dropped 3 bases, with 14 bases sitting between them. CDR3 sequence: CASRPGLSDTEAFF. The CDR3 nucleotides read TGCGCCAGCAGACCGGGCCTATCGGACACTGAAGCTTTCTTT.

This clonotype was found a few times. The CDR3 reads CASSPRRAKNIQYF. CDR3 bases: TGTGCCAGCAGCCCCCGAAGAGCCAAAAACATTCAGTACTTC. The genes are TRBV7-3 and TRBJ2-4; D is undetermined. Between the trimmed V and J ends, which lost 5 bases and 0 bases, there was a span of 8 bases. Germline CDR1 SGHTA, CDR2 FQGTGA. This CDR3 contains 14 residues. The entire variable domain, with the rest obtained from reference TRBV7-3 and TRBJ2-4, is as follows: GAGVSQTPSNKVTEKGKYVELRCDPISGHTALYWYRQSLGQGPEFLIYFQGTGAADDSGLPNDRFFAVRPEGSVSTLKIQRTERGDSAVYLCASSPRRAKNIQYFGAGTRLSVL.

The chain couples TRBV6-2 or TRBV6-3 to TRBJ2-3; 8 bases agree with TRBD2. Germline V CDR1 and CDR2: MNHEY, SVGEGT. After removal of 2 bases from V and 4 bases from J, the junction contained 5 bases not matched to a gene. There are 15 residues in the CDR3. CDR3 DNA: TGTGCCAGCAGTTACGAGCGGGAGTTGGCAGATACGCAGTATTTT. As protein: CASSYERELADTQYF.

This clonotype was seen more than once but under ten times. V gene TRBV20-1 combines with J gene TRBJ2-1, with 9 bases matching TRBD2. Trimming took 6 bases from V and 0 from J; bases not matched to a gene: 3. The germline CDR1 and CDR2 sequences are DFQATT and SNEGSKA (reference sequence). The CDR3 has 14 amino acids. The CDR3 bases are TGCAGTGCGAATAGCGGGAGCTCCTACAATGAGCAGTTCTTC. It is translated as CSANSGSSYNEQFF.

The V gene is TRBV27, the J gene TRBJ2-1, with D possibly TRBD2 on 5 matching bases. Germline CDR1 reads MNHEY; CDR2 reads SMNVEV (reference sequence). This CDR3 spans 15 amino acids. V gave up 3 bases and J gave up 0 bases, with 9 bases separating them. The CDR3 sequence is CASSFVGSSYNEQFF. The DNA for the CDR3 is TGTGCCAGCAGTTTCGTGGGGAGCTCCTACAATGAGCAGTTCTTC.

This clonotype was counted only a few times. This chain uses TRBV16 with TRBJ2-7, with no clear D. Between the trimmed V and J ends, which lost 0 bases and 3 bases, there was a span of 12 bases. Germline V lookup: CDR1 KGHSY, CDR2 FQNENV. The CDR3 extends over 15 amino acids. The chain's CDR3 is CASSQSTPRFYEQYF. CDR3 nucleotides: TGTGCCAGCAGCCAATCGACCCCCCGGTTCTACGAGCAGTACTTC.

This chain connects TRBV7-3 to TRBJ2-2; a weak D match, TRBD2 (5 bases). Trimming took 0 bases from V and 6 from J, leaving 14 bases between them. This CDR3 is built from 16 residues. Germline V gene sequence: CDR1 SGHTA, CDR2 FQGTGA. In nucleotides, the CDR3 is TGTGCCAGCAGCTTAACGTTTCGGGGTGGGGCCGGGGAGCTGTTTTTT. Translation: CASSLTFRGGAGELFF.

The V and J genes are TRBV15 and TRBJ2-1, with TRBD2 matching 13 bases. Unmatched junction bases numbered 7, after V lost 5 bases and J lost 9 bases. The germline V gene encodes CDR1 LNHNV and CDR2 YYDKDF (reference sequence). The CDR3 has 15 amino acids. The CDR3 nucleotides are TGTGCCACCAGCCTACTAGCGGGGGGGCGGATTGAGCAGTTCTTC. This translates into CATSLLAGGRIEQFF. Drawing the rest from reference TRBV15 and TRBJ2-1, the complete variable domain is DAMVIQNPRYQVTQFGKPVTLSCSQTLNHNVMYWYQQKSSQAPKLLFHYYDKDFNNEADTPDNFQSRRPNTSFCFLDIRSPGLGDTAMYLCATSLLAGGRIEQFFGPGTRLTVL.

In its sample, this clonotype was seen a few times. The chain has TRBV7-8 and TRBJ2-7, with D perhaps given as TRBD1 or TRBD2 (5 bases each). Germline V gene lookup returns CDR1 SGHVS and CDR2 FQNEAQ. The CDR3 is 15 amino acids. V was clipped by 5 bases and J by 0 bases, with 14 bases between them. The CDR3 loop is CASSTLRDVSYEQYF. The CDR3, as DNA: TGTGCCAGCAGCACCCTCCGGGACGTCTCCTACGAGCAGTACTTC. Full variable domain (remainder filled in from reference TRBV7-8 and TRBJ2-7): GAGVSQSPRYKVAKRGQDVALRCDPISGHVSLFWYQQALGQGPEFLTYFQNEAQLDKSGLPSDRFFAERPEGSVSTLKIQRTQQEDSAVYLCASSTLRDVSYEQYFGPGTRLTVT.

This clonotype showed up just a few times. V gene TRBV7-9 combines with J gene TRBJ2-3; D might be TRBD2 (6 bases). V lost 6 bases to trimming and J lost 2 bases, with 12 bases between them. CDR3 size: 14 residues. CDR1 SEHNR and CDR2 FQNEAQ come from the germline V gene (reference sequence). Here the CDR3 reads CASRGDWSTDTQYF. The CDR3 bases are TGTGCCAGCAGGGGGGACTGGTCCACAGATACGCAGTATTTT.

The chain recombines TRBV12-3 or TRBV12-4 with TRBJ2-1; a weak D match, TRBD1 (5 bases). This CDR3 is 14 amino acids long. With 4 bases removed from V and 12 bases from J, the gap between germline ends came to 19 bases. The CDR3 sequence: CASSSPGRDSPQFF. CDR3 bases: TGTGCCAGCAGTTCCCCTGGCAGGGATTCGCCGCAGTTCTTC.

The chain has TRBV11-2 and TRBJ2-1; 8 nucleotides line up with TRBD2. This CDR3 has 15 residues. J gave up 2 bases and V 5 bases, and 5 bases lay outside the gene matches. The germline V gene encodes CDR1 SGHAT and CDR2 FQNNGV. CDR3 protein: CASSRAGEPYNEQFF. In DNA, the CDR3 is TGTGCCAGCAGCAGAGCGGGAGAACCCTACAATGAGCAGTTCTTC.

The J gene is TRBJ1-2, the V gene TRBV5-5, with TRBD1 matching 10 bases. Germline loops: CDR1 SGHKS, CDR2 YYEKEE (reference sequence). There are 14 residues in the CDR3. V lost 4 bases to trimming and J lost 6 bases; unmatched junction nucleotides: 6. CDR3 in DNA: TGTGCCAGCAGCCCGACAGGGGGCGTAGATGGCTACACCTTC. This gives the protein CASSPTGGVDGYTF. The entire variable domain, with the rest obtained from reference TRBV5-5 and TRBJ1-2, is as follows: DAGVTQSPTHLIKTRGQQVTLRCSPISGHKSVSWYQQVLGQGPQFIFQYYEKEERGRGNFPDRFSARQFPNYSSELNVNALLLGDSALYLCASSPTGGVDGYTFGSGTRLTVV.

This clonotype was seen a few times. This chain connects TRBV5-1 to TRBJ2-7; no firm D call. Deletions cut 0 bases from V and 2 bases from J, with 3 bases between. This CDR3 is built from 12 residues. The germline gives CDR1 SGHRS, CDR2 YFSETQ. The CDR3 is CASSLVPYEQYF. The CDR3 region has the DNA TGCGCCAGCAGCTTGGTTCCCTACGAGCAGTACTTC. The complete variable domain, with remaining parts taken from reference TRBV5-1 and TRBJ2-7, reads KAGVTQTPRYLIKTRGQQVTLSCSPISGHRSVSWYQQTPGQGLQFLFEYFSETQRNKGNFPGRFSGRQFSNSRSEMNVSTLELGDSALYLCASSLVPYEQYFGPGTRLTVT.

This chain connects TRBV12-3 or TRBV12-4 to TRBJ2-7; D not certain. The CDR3 has 14 residues. Trimming removed 1 base at V and 6 bases at J, with 13 bases between. This CDR3 reads CASSLGPRWPEQYF. For the CDR3, the DNA is TGTGCCAGCAGTTTAGGGCCACGATGGCCCGAGCAGTACTTC.

The chain employs TRBV5-1 and TRBJ2-1, with D unclear. V shed 7 bases and J shed 0 bases, with 14 bases lying between them. This CDR3 spans 15 amino acids. Germline loops: CDR1 SGHRS, CDR2 YFSETQ. CDR3 sequence reads: CASHSGPISYNEQFF. CDR3 in DNA: TGCGCCAGCCACTCCGGACCGATCTCCTACAATGAGCAGTTCTTC.

The chain recombines TRBV3-1 with TRBJ2-5, with 13 bases that match TRBD2. Unmatched junction bases numbered 15, after V lost 6 bases and J lost 5 bases. The CDR3 loop spans 18 amino acids. CDR1 is LGHDT and CDR2 is YNNKEL in the germline V gene (reference sequence). CDR3 protein: CASSPWTSGGHMGETQYF. CDR3 DNA: TGTGCCAGCAGTCCTTGGACTAGCGGGGGACACATGGGGGAGACCCAGTACTTC.

There are many counts of this clonotype. Written as DNA, the CDR3 is TGCGCCAGCAGCCAAGTGAGCGGGAGGCCTCAAGAGACCCAGTACTTC. It codes for CASSQVSGRPQETQYF. The chain couples TRBV4-1 to TRBJ2-5; 9 bases align to TRBD2. Unmatched junction bases numbered 5, after V lost 1 base and J lost 2 bases. The CDR3 has 16 amino acids. Germline CDR1 is MGHRA and CDR2 is YSYEKL.

About this clonotype itself: This clone may be a read error of a much larger clone one base away. This rearrangement joins TRBV28 to TRBJ2-2; TRBD2 agrees at 9 bases. The CDR3 sequence is 16 residues long. CDR1 is MDHEN, CDR2 SYDVKM, per germline. The CDR3 DNA is TGTGCCAGCAGTTTATACCAGCGGGAGGTCACCGGGGAGCTGATTTTT. It is translated as CASSLYQREVTGELIF.

This clonotype was seen just once. This sequence joins TRBV15 and TRBJ2-7; possibly TRBD1 or TRBD2 for D (5 bases each). V lost 7 bases and J lost 2, with 12 bases in between. Germline V CDR1 and CDR2: LNHNV, YYDKDF (reference sequence). The CDR3 contains 13 residues. CDR3 region: CATKGETAYEQYF. In nucleotides, the CDR3 is TGTGCCACCAAAGGGGAGACGGCCTACGAGCAGTACTTC.

The table lists this clonotype with a few counts. J is TRBJ2-1 and V is TRBV7-9; D is possibly TRBD2 (6 bases). The V gene's germline CDR1 is SEHNR and CDR2 FQNEAQ (reference sequence). The CDR3 consists of 14 residues. Trimming removed 5 bases at V and 9 bases at J, with 17 bases between. The CDR3 nucleotides are TGTGCCAGCAGCGAGCGGGTCGTTCCACCTGAGCAGTTCTTC. It is translated as CASSERVVPPEQFF.